This T cell receptor (beta chain) originates from a study of identical twins. TCRdb recomputed calls from the 5' RACE reads with MiXCR, one row per CDR3 protein. The sample has 520,000 or so distinct CDR3 sequences, 20% to 25% seen once. Study results and caveats: Fewer insertions marked abundant cord blood beta clonotypes; young adult naive trended weakly, memory not at all.

This clonotype was found a few times. Its antigen is undetermined. The V gene lost 0 bases and the J gene lost 2 bases, with 8 bases spanning the gap. This CDR3 is built from 16 residues. Germline assignment: CDR1 SEHNR and CDR2 FQNEAQ (reference sequence). The sample also formed part of further work on T cells expressing NK-cell markers.

This chain connects TRBV7-9 to TRBJ2-6; perhaps TRBD2 as D (6 bases). Specimen: CD4+ T cells sorted from blood. This sequence was found in a woman aged 18 to 35 in good health. DNA of the CDR3: TGTGCCAGCAGCTTAGCGCGGGGTCCTGGGGCCAACGTCCTGACTTTC. It yields the protein CASSLARGPGANVLTF. Based on the CDR3 plus reference TRBV7-9 and TRBJ2-6, the full variable domain is DTGVSQNPRHKITKRGQNVTFRCDPISEHNRLYWYRQTLGQGPEFLTYFQNEAQLEKSRLLSDRFSAERPKGSFSTLEIQRTEQGDSAMYLCASSLARGPGANVLTFGAGSRLTVL.